The next 15 T cell receptor beta chains were all read from a single sample in a study of cytomegalovirus exposure and HLA in healthy donors. Primers included in the PCR were 60 Vbeta and 13 Jbeta primers. Profiled with immunoSEQ multiplex PCR; TCRdb holds only in-frame clones, not every one. The sample consists of over 100,000 clones, roughly 80% of them appearing once. Sequenced sample: PBMCs. These receptors originate from a male donor in good health and CMV-seronegative.

This chain joins TRBV28 and TRBJ2-1; 7 bases match TRBD2. The CDR3 sequence is 17 residues long. The germline gives CDR1 MDHEN, CDR2 SYDVKM. Unmatched junction bases numbered 9, after V lost 4 bases and J lost 0 bases. The CDR3 sequence: CASSSGTTGSSYNEQFF. The DNA for the CDR3 is TGTGCCAGCAGTTCCGGGACTACCGGGAGCTCCTACAATGAGCAGTTCTTC.

This chain connects TRBV28 to TRBJ1-4, with 8 bases that match TRBD1. Germline loops: CDR1 MDHEN, CDR2 SYDVKM. The CDR3 spans 14 residues. Trimming removed 6 bases from V and 3 bases from J; junction bases left unmatched: 3. DNA for the CDR3: TGTGCCAGCAGGGAACAGGGGGCTAATGAAAAACTGTTTTTT. The encoded protein is CASREQGANEKLFF.

As for this clone: The same CDR3 arises from other DNA sequences in this sample as well. V usage is TRBV5-1 and J usage is TRBJ2-5; no clear D. CDR1 is SGHRS and CDR2 is YFSETQ in the germline V gene. The V and J ends lost 7 bases and 0 bases respectively, with 7 bases between them. The CDR3 has 12 residues. CDR3 bases: TGCGCCAGCTCCCCGGACCAAGAGACCCAGTACTTC. This gives the protein CASSPDQETQYF.

The chain uses TRBV7-3 and TRBJ2-2; 14 bases are shared with TRBD2. The length of the CDR3 is 18 residues. Germline CDR1 reads SGHTA; CDR2 reads FQGTGA. V shed 2 bases, J shed 6 bases, and the junction held 8 bases outside the gene matches. CDR3 DNA sequence: TGTGCCAGCAGCTTAGGACTAGCGGGGGGCCGGGGCGCCGGGGAGCTGTTTTTT. This encodes CASSLGLAGGRGAGELFF. The entire variable domain, with the rest obtained from reference TRBV7-3 and TRBJ2-2, is as follows: GAGVSQTPSNKVTEKGKYVELRCDPISGHTALYWYRQSLGQGPEFLIYFQGTGAADDSGLPNDRFFAVRPEGSVSTLKIQRTERGDSAVYLCASSLGLAGGRGAGELFFGEGSRLTVL.

This sequence joins TRBV29-1 and TRBJ1-5; maybe TRBD1 (5 bases). This CDR3 region has 14 residues. Between the trimmed V and J ends, which lost 7 bases and 0 bases, there was a span of 13 bases. Germline CDR1 and CDR2: SQVTM and ANQGSEA. CDR3 protein: CSAPTGYSNQPQHF. For the CDR3, the DNA is TGCAGCGCACCCACAGGTTATAGCAATCAGCCCCAGCATTTT. Full variable domain (rest looked up from reference TRBV29-1 and TRBJ1-5): SAVISQKPSRDICQRGTSLTIQCQVDSQVTMMFWYRQQPGQSLTLIATANQGSEATYESGFVIDKFPISRPNLTFSTLTVSNMSPEDSSIYLCSAPTGYSNQPQHFGDGTRLSIL.

The table lists this clone with a few counts. This rearrangement joins TRBV30 to TRBJ2-2; D is unresolved. Trimming pared 0 bases from V and 6 bases from J, leaving 11 bases between. The CDR3 runs 14 residues. Per germline, CDR1 GTSNPN and CDR2 SVGIG (reference sequence). DNA for the CDR3: TGTGCCTGGAGTGTAAGAACAACAGCCGGGGAGCTGTTTTTT. Translated, it gives CAWSVRTTAGELFF.

This clone turned up a few times. V usage is TRBV5-6 and J usage is TRBJ2-7; TRBD1 might be the D (6 bases). The CDR3 extends over 13 amino acids. Germline lookup yields CDR1 SGHDT and CDR2 YYEEEE. Trimming stripped 2 bases from V and 7 bases from J, with 13 bases between. The CDR3 reads CASSLTGLGEQYF. The CDR3 DNA follows: TGTGCCAGCAGCTTAACAGGGTTGGGTGAGCAGTACTTC.

The rearrangement links TRBV6-5 to TRBJ2-7; TRBD1 matches 7 bases. V was pared by 4 bases and J by 3 bases, with 9 bases of the junction left unmatched. This CDR3 is 15 amino acids long. Germline V CDR1 and CDR2: MNHEY, SVGAGI. CDR3: CASSSPGQSFYEQYF. DNA of the CDR3: TGTGCCAGCAGTTCCCCGGGACAGTCTTTCTACGAGCAGTACTTC.

The V call is TRBV7-2, the J call TRBJ2-2, with TRBD2 matching 13 bases. With V trimmed by 1 base and J by 0 bases, 2 bases remained unmatched. Germline CDR1 SGHTA, CDR2 FQGNSA. CDR3 length: 18 residues. Here the CDR3 reads CASSLGLAGGANTGELFF. The DNA of the CDR3 is TGTGCCAGCAGCTTAGGACTAGCGGGGGGCGCGAACACCGGGGAGCTGTTTTTT.

This clone appeared a single time. The chain is built from TRBV30 and TRBJ2-1; 7 bases agree with TRBD2. Unmatched junction bases numbered 2, after V lost 1 base and J lost 2 bases. The length of the CDR3 is 14 residues. CDR1 is GTSNPN, CDR2 SVGIG, per germline (reference sequence). In nucleotides, the CDR3 is TGTGCCTGGAGTGGCGGGAGAACCTACAATGAGCAGTTCTTC. Amino acids: CAWSGGRTYNEQFF.

The rearrangement links TRBV18 to TRBJ1-1, with a possible D match to TRBD1 (5 bases). V was trimmed by 0 bases and J by 7 bases, leaving 6 bases between them. The CDR3 length is 12 residues. CDR1 is KGHSH and CDR2 is LQKENI in the germline V gene. The CDR3 DNA is TGTGCCAGCTCACCACCAGGGGATGAAGCTTTCTTT. Amino acids: CASSPPGDEAFF.

The V and J genes are TRBV5-1 and TRBJ2-7; TRBD1 agrees at 9 bases. This CDR3 has 14 amino acids. Germline V CDR1 and CDR2: SGHRS, YFSETQ. Trimming at V came to 3 bases and at J to 5 bases, leaving 6 bases not matched to a gene. The CDR3 nucleotides read TGCGCCAGCAGCTCTCGGACAGGGGACCACGAGCAGTACTTC. Its translation is CASSSRTGDHEQYF.

The V gene is TRBV28, the J gene TRBJ1-5; no clear D. Germline loops: CDR1 MDHEN, CDR2 SYDVKM. The CDR3 contains 12 residues. V was cut by 7 bases and J by 4 bases, with 8 bases left in between. CDR3: CASIGSNQPQHF. Written as DNA, the CDR3 is TGTGCCAGCATCGGGTCAAATCAGCCCCAGCATTTT.

The chain has TRBV14 and TRBJ2-2; 11 nucleotides agree with TRBD1. CDR1 and CDR2 (germline): SGHDN, FVKESK. The J segment lost 8 bases and the V segment lost 2 bases, leaving 10 bases of the junction unmatched. CDR3 length: 17 residues. The CDR3 region is CASSQWEGQGASGELFF. The CDR3 DNA is TGTGCCAGCAGCCAATGGGAAGGACAGGGGGCATCTGGGGAGCTGTTTTTT.

This clone was recorded a few times. J is TRBJ1-2 and V is TRBV27; 9 bases line up with TRBD1. V gave up 3 bases and J gave up 1 base; unmatched junction bases: 15. Looked up from germline, CDR1 is MNHEY and CDR2 is SMNVEV (reference sequence). There are 19 residues in the CDR3. The CDR3 region has the DNA TGTGCCAGCAGTTTGATCGGGAGGACAGGGGAAATCTTTAACTATGGCTACACCTTC. Its protein is CASSLIGRTGEIFNYGYTF.